This TCR beta chain was sequenced in a study of identical twins. With no exceptions, donors were healthy Caucasians. The V and J ends lost 0 bases and 6 bases respectively, with 11 bases between them. The length of the CDR3 is 14 residues. Germline lookup yields CDR1 SGHRS and CDR2 YFSETQ. TCRdb analysed the 5' RACE reads with MiXCR anew, one entry per CDR3 protein. The sample holds about 550,000 distinct CDR3 sequences, approximately 20% seen once. This clonotype was picked up many times. What it binds is unknown. Study outcomes and limitations: Beta out-of-frame sequences showed weaker excess sharing between twins. Out-of-frame alpha sequences shared by twins showed excess low generation probability.

Separately, the same data were catalogued under a study of yellow fever vaccine responses in identical twins. That source notes: Reportedly, twins' vaccine T cell responses looked partly convergent and partly personalized.

This receptor was taken from a woman under 30 in good health. This chain joins TRBV5-1 and TRBJ2-3, with a weak D call TRBD2 (6 bases). The sequenced sample consisted of CD4+ T cells sorted from blood. The CDR3 region is CASSLERETDTQYF. The CDR3 region has the DNA TGCGCCAGCAGCTTGGAACGGGAGACCGATACGCAGTATTTT.